Below are 2 T cell receptor beta chains sequenced from a single sample in a study of cytomegalovirus exposure and HLA in healthy donors listed by TCRdb under 2017. The protocol used for the library was the immunoSEQ multiplex PCR assay. For the multiplex PCR, a mixture combining 60 forward primers for TCR Vbeta segments and 13 reverse primers for TCR Jbeta segments was used. TCRdb holds this immuneACCESS table with in-frame rearrangements only. Some clones are missing; in checked studies, unresolved V genes explain under half, and the rest has no known cause. The sample profile shows roughly 120,000 clones; under 85% of them were found once. Jointly, the top ten make up 4.2% of the sample. What was sequenced was PBMCs. These receptors were obtained from a woman aged 50 to 60 in good health and CMV-seropositive.

The rearrangement joins TRBV5-1 to TRBJ1-6, with 8 bases fitting TRBD1. The CDR3 has 16 residues. From germline, CDR1 is SGHRS and CDR2 YFSETQ. After removal of 4 bases from V and 9 bases from J, the junction contained 12 bases not matched to a gene. The CDR3 spells CASSRRDTGGRSPLHF. In nucleotides, the CDR3 is TGCGCCAGCAGCCGACGGGACACAGGGGGTCGTTCACCCCTCCACTTT.

The CDR3 region has the DNA TGTGCCAGCAGAGGCGGGGGTCTCTTCAACGAGCAGTACTTC. Protein sequence: CASRGGGLFNEQYF. The gene calls are TRBV2 and TRBJ2-7, with 7 positions matching TRBD2. The CDR3 spans 14 residues. V shed 6 bases, J shed 5 bases, and the junction held 10 bases outside the gene matches. Germline CDR1 is SNHLY and CDR2 is FYNNEI.